This paragraph covers one T cell receptor (beta chain) sequence. What it binds is not known. Each depressed patient was matched pairwise with a non-depressed control on sex, age, current smoking status and body mass index. Controls scored 5 or less on a depressive symptom inventory and never had mood disorders. The sample is drawn from a study of untreated major depressive disorder. Using immunoSEQ multiplex PCR, the repertoire was profiled, and TCRdb retains in-frame clones only, with some absent. The sample holds 20,000 or so clones, 80% to 90% seen once. The CDR3 covers 12 residues. V was pared by 4 bases and J by 1 base, with 3 bases between. Germline V lookup: CDR1 MNHEY, CDR2 SMNVEV (reference sequence). The study's findings and limits: Three preselected Vbeta families were the sole sequencing comparisons.

Input material: CD4+ T cells from PBMCs. This clonotype was obtained from a woman aged 25 to 39 in good health. This chain connects TRBV27 to TRBJ2-3; D gene ambiguous. The CDR3 region is CASSWGTDTQYF. The CDR3 nucleotides are TGTGCCAGCAGTTGGGGCACAGATACGCAGTATTTT.